The 8 T cell receptor beta chains below come from one sample, sequenced in a study of blood T cell repertoires in COVID-19. The protocol was immunoSEQ multiplex PCR, while the TCRdb copy is restricted to in-frame clones and leaves out a portion. The sample records 50,000 to 60,000 clones, around 90% being singletons. Sequencing was performed on peripheral blood. The receptors originated from a human donor in a cohort sampled during active COVID-19.

The J gene is TRBJ1-2, the V gene TRBV19, with TRBD1 identical over 8 bases. The CDR3 is made up of 15 amino acids. Unmatched junction bases numbered 8, after V lost 6 bases and J lost 2 bases. Germline V CDR1 and CDR2: LNHDA, SQIVND (reference sequence). CDR3 sequence (DNA): TGTGCCAGTAGAGGAGGGCAGGGGGCCAACTATGGCTACACCTTC. This sequence encodes CASRGGQGANYGYTF.

V usage is TRBV6-4 and J usage is TRBJ2-1; TRBD1 aligns across 8 bases. There are 16 residues in the CDR3. Germline V CDR1 and CDR2: MRHNA, SNTAGT. V dropped 0 bases and J dropped 7; count of bases not matched to a gene: 8. CDR3 amino acids: CASSDSDRGRGNEQFF. In DNA form, the CDR3 reads TGTGCCAGCAGTGACTCAGACAGGGGACGAGGGAATGAGCAGTTCTTC.

This chain joins TRBV7-6 and TRBJ1-2; D is ambiguous. Germline values: CDR1 SGHVS, CDR2 FNYEAQ. The CDR3 totals 13 residues. Trimming removed 3 bases at V and 3 bases at J, with 8 bases between. This chain's CDR3 is CASSLLEDYGYTF. In DNA, the CDR3 is TGTGCCAGCAGCTTGTTGGAGGACTATGGCTACACCTTC.

This clone was counted between two and nine times. The chain uses TRBV4-1 and TRBJ2-7; 8 nucleotides agree with TRBD1. Germline V gene lookup returns CDR1 MGHRA and CDR2 YSYEKL. V lost 6 bases to trimming and J lost 2 bases; unmatched junction nucleotides: 6. CDR3 length: 14 amino acids. The CDR3 is CASSPDRVPYEQYF. CDR3 nucleotides: TGCGCCAGCAGTCCGGACAGGGTCCCCTACGAGCAGTACTTC.

The rearrangement uses TRBV28 and TRBJ1-6; 11 bases are a match to TRBD1. The V segment lost 10 bases and the J segment 5 bases; nucleotides outside the gene matches: 1. Germline loops: CDR1 MDHEN, CDR2 SYDVKM. This CDR3 has 13 amino acids. CDR3 protein: CATGQGDNSPLHF. The CDR3 region has the DNA TGTGCCACGGGACAGGGGGATAATTCACCCCTCCACTTT.

This chain connects TRBV5-1 to TRBJ2-3, with 7 positions matching TRBD2. The V segment lost 4 bases and the J segment 6 bases; nucleotides outside the gene matches: 11. CDR1 is SGHRS and CDR2 is YFSETQ in the germline V gene. This CDR3 has 15 amino acids. CDR3 nucleotides: TGCGCCAGCAGCCAAAGCGGGAACTACGGGGATACGCAGTATTTT. The encoded protein is CASSQSGNYGDTQYF.

This chain uses TRBV30 with TRBJ2-4; TRBD2 aligns across 11 bases. This CDR3 contains 14 residues. The junction had 5 bases not matched to a gene; V was cut back by 2 bases and J by 8 bases. Germline CDR1 and CDR2: GTSNPN and SVGIG (reference sequence). CDR3 amino acids: CAWSTTSGDHIQYF. CDR3 sequence (DNA): TGTGCCTGGAGTACGACTAGCGGGGACCACATTCAGTACTTC.

This clone turned up a few times. The chain joins TRBV6-5 to TRBJ2-7, with D tentatively TRBD2 (6 bases). The CDR3 is made up of 13 amino acids. CDR1 MNHEY and CDR2 SVGAGI come from the germline V gene. V lost 2 bases, J lost 13 bases, and 18 bases lay in between. This CDR3 reads CASSYDLASPPYV. The CDR3 coding sequence is TGTGCCAGCAGTTACGATCTAGCGTCCCCACCTTACGTC.